The rows below give T cell receptor beta chains drawn from one sample of a study of T cell responses to AZD1222 COVID-19 vaccine. Generated by immunoSEQ multiplex PCR, the TCRdb table keeps only in-frame clones and is missing some. The data contain some 130,000 clones, about 85% of them singletons. Sequences were derived from peripheral blood, sampled 28 days after the second AZD1222 dose. The receptors stem from an adult who received the AZD1222 COVID-19 vaccine. Each CDR3 is given with its conserved first and last residue. D genes are given only for firm matches. Expanded clones get a size class; other rows say once, few or many, or leave the size out.

>15|TRBJ1-1|TRBV6-2/TRBV6-3|-|-
CASSYSEGWDTEAFF
TGTGCCAGCAGTTACTCGGAGGGTTGGGACACTGAAGCTTTCTTT
>13|TRBJ1-2|TRBV27|-|-
CASSLKPGGIYTF
TGTGCCAGCAGTTTAAAGCCCGGGGGGATTTACACCTTC
>16|TRBJ2-3|TRBV11-2|-|-
CASSLVLQGFTDTQYF
TGTGCCAGCAGTTTAGTTCTCCAGGGGTTCACAGATACGCAGTATTTT
>16|TRBJ2-7|TRBV19|-|TRBD1
CASSSPETGASYEQYF
TGTGCCAGTAGTTCCCCCGAGACAGGGGCCTCCTACGAGCAGTACTTC
>14|TRBJ1-1|TRBV7-2|-|-
CASSLLGFNTEAFF
TGTGCCAGCAGCTTGCTGGGGTTCAACACTGAAGCTTTCTTT
>15|TRBJ1-5|TRBV6-2/TRBV6-3|-|TRBD1
CASSSQGAGNQPQHF
TGTGCCAGCAGCTCCCAGGGGGCTGGTAATCAGCCCCAGCATTTT
>15|TRBJ1-1|TRBV4-3|-|-
CASSQDPQGGTEAFF
TGCGCCAGCAGCCAAGATCCACAGGGAGGGACTGAAGCTTTCTTT
>14|TRBJ1-2|TRBV5-1|few|TRBD1
CASSEGQGNYGYTF
TGCGCCAGCAGCGAGGGACAGGGCAACTATGGCTACACCTTC
>19|TRBJ1-5|TRBV28|-|-
CASSLTTAGTGYGVQPQHF
TGTGCCAGCAGCCTAACCACCGCCGGAACAGGCTATGGCGTTCAGCCCCAGCATTTT
>15|TRBJ1-6|TRBV18|-|-
CASSNGTPDNSPLHF
TGTGCCAGCTCAAACGGGACACCTGATAATTCACCCCTCCACTTT
>14|TRBJ2-5|TRBV7-2|-|-
CASSLASFQETQYF
TGTGCCAGCAGCTTAGCCAGTTTCCAAGAGACCCAGTACTTC
>13|TRBJ1-2|TRBV6-5|-|TRBD1
CASSYPGTDGYTF
TGTGCCAGCAGTTACCCCGGGACAGATGGCTACACCTTC
>14|TRBJ1-6|TRBV30|-|TRBD1
CACQTGNSYSPLHF
TGTGCCTGCCAGACAGGGAATTCTTACTCACCCCTCCACTTT
>17|TRBJ2-2|TRBV9|-|TRBD1
CASSARGDRVDTGELFF
TGTGCCAGCAGCGCCCGAGGGGACAGGGTGGACACCGGGGAGCTGTTTTTT
>14|TRBJ2-7|TRBV19|-|-
CASSGLEGAYEQYF
TGTGCCAGTAGTGGGTTGGAGGGGGCGTACGAGCAGTACTTC
>14|TRBJ2-5|TRBV5-4|-|-
CASSLDKLQETQYF
TGTGCCAGCAGCTTGGACAAGCTGCAAGAGACCCAGTACTTC
>15|TRBJ2-2|TRBV7-8|-|-
CASSSLTGPTGELFF
TGTGCCAGCAGCTCACTTACAGGTCCCACCGGGGAGCTGTTTTTT
>12|TRBJ1-1|TRBV6-5|-|-
CASISVWGEAFF
TGTGCCAGCATTTCCGTGTGGGGGGAAGCTTTCTTT
>15|TRBJ1-3|TRBV5-6|-|-
CASSLAAGSGNTIYF
TGTGCCAGCAGCTTGGCCGCAGGCTCTGGAAACACCATATATTTT
>15|TRBJ1-1|TRBV18|once|-
CASSPFLEGGTEAFF
TGTGCCAGCTCACCCTTTTTAGAGGGGGGTACTGAAGCTTTCTTT